A selection of T cell receptor beta chains follows, all from one sample in a study of shared clonotypes between healthy human individuals. The repertoire was sequenced with immunoSEQ multiplex PCR; TCRdb's copy has only in-frame clones and lacks some. The sample shows about a million clones, 76% of them seen only once. Sequenced: memory CD4+ T cells sorted from blood. Source of these receptors: a man between 18 and 29 years old in good health. CDR3s include the opening cysteine and the closing phenylalanine or tryptophan. D genes are given only for firm matches. Part of the rows lack a size; the others show once, few, many or a class for expanded clones.

j_gene,abundance,d_gene,v_gene,CDR3aa,CDR3nt
TRBJ1-1,-,TRBD1,TRBV4-1,CASSRGTANTEAFF,TGCGCCAGCAGCCGTGGGACAGCGAACACTGAAGCTTTCTTT
TRBJ2-2,-,-,TRBV20-1,CSAVATGELFF,TGCAGTGCGGTAGCCACCGGGGAGCTGTTTTTT
TRBJ2-7,-,-,TRBV5-1,CASSFIPSGSYEQYF,TGCGCCAGCAGCTTTATCCCCTCCGGTTCATACGAGCAGTACTTC
TRBJ1-1,-,TRBD1,TRBV6-1,CASSDSTDRVAAFF,TGTGCCAGCAGTGATTCAACCGACAGGGTCGCGGCTTTCTTT
TRBJ2-5,-,TRBD2,TRBV7-9,CASSLLAGGHETQYF,TGTGCCAGCAGCTTATTAGCGGGAGGGCACGAGACCCAGTACTTC
TRBJ1-5,-,-,TRBV7-2,CASSSRGGNQPQHF,TGTGCCAGCAGCTCTAGAGGGGGAAATCAGCCCCAGCATTTT
TRBJ2-3,-,TRBD2,TRBV12-5,CASGSGIAGVADTQYF,TGTGCTAGTGGTTCCGGGATAGCGGGAGTGGCAGATACGCAGTATTTT
TRBJ2-1,few,TRBD2,TRBV7-2,CAAGLPSNEQFF,TGTGCGGCGGGACTACCATCCAATGAGCAGTTCTTC
TRBJ2-4,many,TRBD1,TRBV7-9,CASSLSRGPSAKNIQYF,TGTGCCAGCAGCCTATCCAGGGGGCCCTCGGCCAAAAACATTCAGTACTTC
TRBJ1-3,-,-,TRBV4-3,CASSADSRGNTIYF,TGCGCCAGCAGCGCGGACAGTCGGGGGAACACCATATATTTT
TRBJ1-5,few,-,TRBV6-5,CASSSDRRQPQHF,TGTGCCAGCAGTTCGGACAGACGTCAGCCCCAGCATTTT
TRBJ2-7,-,TRBD1,TRBV6-1,CASSETGVDEQYF,TGTGCCAGCAGTGAAACAGGGGTGGACGAGCAGTACTTC
TRBJ2-5,once,-,TRBV6-1,CASSEGVRRGGETQYF,TGTGCCAGCAGTGAAGGGGTTCGGAGAGGAGGGGAGACCCAGTACTTC
TRBJ2-2,-,TRBD2,TRBV2,CASSPGLAGAGTGELFF,TGTGCCAGCAGTCCGGGACTAGCGGGGGCCGGGACCGGGGAGCTGTTTTTT
TRBJ1-2,-,TRBD1,TRBV6-1,CASSVTGEVGYTF,TGTGCCAGCAGTGTGACAGGGGAAGTTGGCTACACCTTC
TRBJ1-1,few,-,TRBV5-1,CASSPSTAQNTEAFF,TGCGCCAGCAGCCCTTCCACGGCCCAGAACACTGAAGCTTTCTTT
TRBJ2-7,-,-,TRBV9,CASSVANDYEQYF,TGTGCCAGCAGCGTAGCTAATGACTACGAGCAGTACTTC
TRBJ2-3,-,-,TRBV10-3,CAINQVPTDTQYF,TGTGCCATCAATCAGGTTCCCACAGATACGCAGTATTTT
TRBJ2-1,-,TRBD2,TRBV5-4,CALSQERDSAEQFF,TGTGCCCTATCCCAAGAGCGGGATTCGGCTGAGCAGTTCTTC
TRBJ1-5,-,TRBD1,TRBV6-1,CASSAPGTANQPQHF,TGTGCCAGCAGTGCCCCCGGGACAGCAAATCAGCCCCAGCATTTT
TRBJ2-2,-,-,TRBV11-3,CASSLGPERELFF,TGTGCCAGCAGCTTAGGGCCAGAGAGGGAGCTGTTTTTT
TRBJ2-7,-,-,TRBV5-1,CASSLNRDTYEQYF,TGCGCCAGCAGCCTCAACAGAGACACGTACGAGCAGTACTTC
TRBJ1-2,-,-,TRBV6-5,CASSYRGDRGYGYTF,TGTGCCAGCAGTTACCGGGGGGATAGGGGCTATGGCTACACCTTC
TRBJ2-1,-,TRBD2,TRBV5-1,CASSSGLADYNEQFF,TGCGCCAGCAGCTCCGGACTAGCGGACTACAATGAGCAGTTCTTC
TRBJ2-3,-,-,TRBV28,CASSLESDTQYF,TGTGCCAGCAGTTTAGAGTCAGATACGCAGTATTTT
TRBJ1-1,-,TRBD1,TRBV5-1,CASSLVGTGGSEAFF,TGCGCCAGCAGCTTGGTAGGGACAGGAGGTTCTGAAGCTTTCTTT
TRBJ1-1,once,-,TRBV4-3,CASSQDPVPRTEAFF,TGCGCCAGCAGCCAAGATCCGGTACCGCGCACTGAAGCTTTCTTT